A single sample gave rise to the 32 T cell receptor beta chains below, sequenced in a study of T cell repertoires in cytomegalovirus infection. In TCRdb, the reads were re-called with MiXCR into one record per CDR3 protein. The repertoire holds 600,000 to 800,000 distinct CDR3 sequences, with 24% as singletons. Sequencing input: CD8+ T cells from PBMCs. The receptors originated from a human donor in good health (CMV status not recorded). Some clones in this sample may be carry-over from other donors' samples.

V and J are TRBV4-1 and TRBJ1-2, with unresolved D. Germline V CDR1 and CDR2: MGHRA, YSYEKL. V was pared by 0 bases and J by 2 bases, with 7 bases between. This CDR3 has 14 residues. The CDR3 region has the DNA TGCGCCAGCAGCCAAGAGCCCAGCAACTATGGCTACACCTTC. Encoded protein: CASSQEPSNYGYTF.

There are a few counts of this clonotype. This rearrangement joins TRBV6-5 to TRBJ2-7, with 9 positions matching TRBD1. Germline lookup yields CDR1 MNHEY and CDR2 SVGAGI. V lost 2 bases and J lost 10; bases outside the gene matches: 9. CDR3 length: 14 residues. This CDR3 is CASSYTQGAVAQYV. CDR3 sequence (DNA): TGTGCCAGCAGTTACACACAGGGGGCGGTTGCTCAGTACGTC.

The V call is TRBV7-9, the J call TRBJ1-2; possibly TRBD1 for D (5 bases). Germline V gives CDR1 SEHNR, CDR2 FQNEAQ (reference sequence). Deletions cut 7 bases from V and 1 base from J, with 13 bases between. There are 14 residues in the CDR3. The CDR3 spells CASIRLGVNYGYTF. Here the CDR3 DNA reads TGTGCCAGCATTCGACTGGGGGTTAACTATGGCTACACCTTC.

A word on this clonotype: Compared with germline, one end of the junction differs, possibly owing to a read error. This chain links TRBV4-2 with TRBJ2-1; TRBD2 agrees at 8 bases. The CDR3 totals 15 residues. CDR1 and CDR2 (germline): LGHNA, YNFKEQ. CDR3 amino acids: CVSSQSGLVDNEQFF. CDR3 sequence (DNA): TGTGTCAGCAGCCAGTCGGGACTAGTAGACAATGAGCAGTTCTTC.

This clonotype was seen many times. The V gene is TRBV7-2, the J gene TRBJ2-3; 9 nucleotides line up with TRBD2. CDR3 length: 16 residues. CDR1 and CDR2 (germline): SGHTA, FQGNSA. Trimming at V came to 1 base and at J to 2 bases, leaving 4 bases not matched to a gene. The CDR3 sequence: CASSLEAGGNTDTQYF. The CDR3 bases are TGTGCCAGCAGCTTAGAAGCGGGGGGTAACACAGATACGCAGTATTTT.

This chain links TRBV20-1 with TRBJ1-2; 11 nucleotides line up with TRBD1. J was trimmed by 6 bases and V by 5 bases; bases with no gene match: 11. Germline values: CDR1 DFQATT, CDR2 SNEGSKA (reference sequence). The CDR3 consists of 15 residues. DNA for the CDR3: TGCAGTGCTCCTCGGCCCAGGACAGGGGGCGATGGCTACACCTTC. Translated, it gives CSAPRPRTGGDGYTF.

This clonotype has more than one count but fewer than ten. The chain carries TRBV2 and TRBJ2-7, with D maybe TRBD2 (5 bases). The CDR3 sequence is 14 residues long. Germline V gene lookup returns CDR1 SNHLY and CDR2 FYNNEI. V was pared by 4 bases and J by 1 base, with 11 bases between. The CDR3, as DNA: TGTGCCAGCAGTGTTGAGGGCATGTCCTACGAGCAGTACGTC. This translates into CASSVEGMSYEQYV.

This sequence joins TRBV11-2 and TRBJ2-2; TRBD1 aligns across 12 bases. The CDR3 spans 16 residues. J gave up 3 bases and V 10 bases, and 9 bases lay outside the gene matches. The germline CDR1 and CDR2 sequences are SGHAT and FQNNGV. The CDR3 here is CANMPGQGADTGELFF. In DNA form, the CDR3 reads TGTGCCAACATGCCGGGACAGGGGGCGGACACCGGGGAGCTGTTTTTT. The full variable domain, rest sourced from reference TRBV11-2 and TRBJ2-2, is EAGVAQSPRYKIIEKRQSVAFWCNPISGHATLYWYQQILGQGPKLLIQFQNNGVVDDSQLPKDRFSAERLKGVDSTLKIQPAKLEDSAVYLCANMPGQGADTGELFFGEGSRLTVL.

This clonotype was counted between two and nine times. The genes are TRBV4-2 and TRBJ2-3; 7 bases are a match to TRBD1. The CDR3 is 17 amino acids. Trimming removed 1 base from V and 1 base from J; junction bases left unmatched: 8. Germline loops: CDR1 LGHNA, CDR2 YNFKEQ. Here the CDR3 reads CASSQARQGFGTDTQYF. As DNA, the CDR3 is TGTGCCAGCAGCCAAGCCCGACAGGGATTCGGCACAGATACGCAGTATTTT.

This clonotype was seen a handful of times. This sequence joins TRBV14 and TRBJ2-5; D is unclear. The CDR3 loop spans 13 amino acids. Germline CDR1 SGHDN, CDR2 FVKESK. V lost 4 bases, J lost 4 bases, and 10 bases lay in between. The CDR3 bases are TGTGCCAGCAGCCCCTCCTTTGGAGAGACCCAGTACTTC. It encodes CASSPSFGETQYF.

This chain uses TRBV28 with TRBJ2-3; 8 bases fit TRBD2. The V gene end was trimmed by 2 bases and the J gene end by 2 bases; junction bases not matched to a gene: 6. The CDR3 has 16 residues. The V gene's germline CDR1 is MDHEN and CDR2 SYDVKM. The CDR3: CASSLRAGEFTDTQYF. The CDR3 bases are TGTGCCAGCAGTTTAAGAGCGGGGGAGTTCACAGATACGCAGTATTTT.

This clonotype was found many times. The gene calls are TRBV7-9 and TRBJ1-2; weak D call: TRBD1 (5 bases). Germline V CDR1 and CDR2: SEHNR, FQNEAQ (reference sequence). This CDR3 region has 16 residues. V lost 5 bases, J lost 3 bases, and 19 bases lay in between. The CDR3 here is CASSGAGHQRDYGYTF. The CDR3 nucleotides read TGTGCCAGCAGCGGGGCAGGGCATCAACGGGACTATGGCTACACCTTC.

As for this clonotype: Just one base apart from a much larger clone, this may be a read error. The CDR3 loop reads CTSVAPGTGELFF. CDR3 bases: TGTACCAGCGTCGCCCCCGGGACCGGGGAGCTGTTTTTT. The chain uses TRBV7-4 and TRBJ2-2, with D unclear. The CDR3 extends over 13 amino acids. Germline CDR1 reads SGHVT; CDR2 reads SQSDAQ.

The chain joins TRBV7-9 to TRBJ2-1; TRBD2 aligns across 8 bases. The CDR3 spans 15 residues. The V gene's germline CDR1 is SEHNR and CDR2 FQNEAQ (reference sequence). J gave up 7 bases and V 5 bases, and 10 bases lay outside the gene matches. CDR3 in DNA: TGTGCCAGCAGCCGGGGGGGGCGGGGGAAAAATGAGCAGTTCTTC. This sequence encodes CASSRGGRGKNEQFF.

V usage is TRBV15 and J usage is TRBJ1-6; D not resolved. The CDR3 runs to 12 residues. V dropped 6 bases and J dropped 8 bases, with 8 bases sitting between them. CDR1 and CDR2 from the germline V gene are LNHNV and YYDKDF (reference sequence). The DNA for the CDR3 is TGTGCCACCAGTCCTCGGTATTCACCCCTCCACTTT. It encodes CATSPRYSPLHF.

This rearrangement joins TRBV29-1 to TRBJ2-1; maybe TRBD1 (6 bases). V was shortened by 7 bases and J by 0 bases, with 13 bases between the two germline ends. The CDR3 contains 14 residues. Germline CDR1 is SQVTM and CDR2 is ANQGSEA. The chain's CDR3 is CSATGDNSYNEQFF. The CDR3 DNA is TGCAGCGCCACCGGGGACAACTCCTACAATGAGCAGTTCTTC.

The chain uses TRBV2 and TRBJ2-1, with 8 bases matching TRBD2. Germline CDR1 SNHLY, CDR2 FYNNEI. J gave up 7 bases and V 10 bases, and 9 bases lay outside the gene matches. The CDR3 length is 13 residues. CDR3: CATRSGVSNEQFF. The CDR3 DNA sequence: TGTGCCACCCGTAGCGGGGTGTCAAATGAGCAGTTCTTC.

The chain links TRBV6-5 to TRBJ1-5, with D uncertain. This CDR3 comprises 17 residues. Trimming took 6 bases from V and 0 from J, leaving 18 bases between them. CDR1 is MNHEY and CDR2 is SVGAGI in the germline V gene. The CDR3 bases are TGTGCCAGCAGCCCTCTCGGCGGGGAGGGTAGCAATCAGCCCCAGCATTTT. Translation gives CASSPLGGEGSNQPQHF.

J is TRBJ1-2 and V is TRBV29-1; D is uncertain. The CDR3 is 14 residues long. The germline V gene encodes CDR1 SQVTM and CDR2 ANQGSEA. V was cut by 8 bases and J by 2 bases, with 18 bases left in between. The CDR3 region has the DNA TGCAGCCTGCTCAATCCGGCAACAAACTATGGCTACACCTTC. Translated: CSLLNPATNYGYTF.

Comment on this clonotype: This may stem from a read error, because a much larger clone lies one nucleotide away. In DNA, the CDR3 is TGTGCCAGCAGAGGGGAGGACTCCTACAATGAGCAGTTCTTC. Amino acid sequence: CASRGEDSYNEQFF. The chain carries TRBV6-2 or TRBV6-3 and TRBJ2-1; TRBD2 might be the D (6 bases). Germline loops: CDR1 MNHEY, CDR2 SVGEGT. The length of the CDR3 is 14 residues. Trimming stripped 6 bases from V and 0 bases from J, with 9 bases between.

The V call is TRBV28, the J call TRBJ2-2, with 11 bases aligning to TRBD2. Losses at the gene ends were 5 bases for V and 0 bases for J; bases not matched to a gene: 17. The length of the CDR3 is 21 residues. The germline V gene encodes CDR1 MDHEN and CDR2 SYDVKM. The CDR3 coding sequence is TGTGCCAGCAGTCCCCCGGGACTAGCGGTTGGAAGAGACACGAACACCGGGGAGCTGTTTTTT. Translation gives CASSPPGLAVGRDTNTGELFF.

The J gene is TRBJ2-7, the V gene TRBV13, with 13 bases identical to TRBD2. V was clipped by 5 bases and J by 4 bases; unmatched bases: 5. Germline CDR1 and CDR2: PRHDT and FYEKMQ (reference sequence). This CDR3 has 15 residues. CDR3 residues: CASSALAGGIYEQYF. CDR3 bases: TGTGCCAGCAGCGCACTAGCGGGGGGGATTTACGAGCAGTACTTC.

The gene calls are TRBV29-1 and TRBJ2-5, with 7 bases matching TRBD1. This CDR3 is 13 amino acids long. Germline V gene lookup returns CDR1 SQVTM and CDR2 ANQGSEA. V gave up 4 bases and J gave up 2 bases; unmatched junction bases: 4. In DNA form, the CDR3 reads TGCAGCGTTGGTTACAGGGGACAAGAGACCCAGTACTTC. The encoded protein is CSVGYRGQETQYF.

The chain links TRBV20-1 to TRBJ2-5, with 8 nucleotides matching TRBD2. The CDR3 has 15 amino acids. Germline V gene sequence: CDR1 DFQATT, CDR2 SNEGSKA (reference sequence). The J segment lost 6 bases and the V segment lost 2 bases, leaving 11 bases of the junction unmatched. CDR3 residues: CSARPRSSGVQTQYF. The DNA of the CDR3 is TGCAGTGCTAGACCCCGTAGTAGCGGGGTCCAGACCCAGTACTTC.

This clonotype was found a few times. This chain's CDR3 is CSARNLRTVPYEQYF. In DNA, the CDR3 is TGCAGTGCTAGAAACTTGCGGACAGTTCCCTACGAGCAGTACTTC. The chain combines TRBV20-1 with TRBJ2-7; possible D gene TRBD1, 6 bases. Trimming pared 2 bases from V and 2 bases from J, leaving 16 bases between. The germline V gene encodes CDR1 DFQATT and CDR2 SNEGSKA (reference sequence). This CDR3 region has 15 residues.

The chain recombines TRBV4-3 with TRBJ1-1; D might be TRBD1 (5 bases). CDR3 length: 13 amino acids. V gave up 4 bases and J gave up 5 bases, with 11 bases separating them. Germline values: CDR1 LGHNA, CDR2 YSLEER. As DNA, the CDR3 is TGCGCCAGCAGCCGGAATTCAGGGACTGAAGCTTTCTTT. Translating gives CASSRNSGTEAFF.

This clonotype was recorded a few times. The chain recombines TRBV6-5 with TRBJ2-3; 13 bases are a match to TRBD2. The CDR3 has 16 amino acids. Germline V lookup: CDR1 MNHEY, CDR2 SVGAGI. V shed 0 bases and J 3 bases; nucleotides not matched to a gene: 0. The CDR3 sequence: CASSYSTSGGTDTQYF. The CDR3 coding sequence is TGTGCCAGCAGTTACTCGACTAGCGGGGGGACAGATACGCAGTATTTT.

About this clonotype: This could be a read error, since a much larger clone is one nucleotide away. J is TRBJ1-2 and V is TRBV7-9, with TRBD1 as a possible D gene (5 bases). CDR3 length equals 12 residues. The V end lost 5 bases, the J end lost 7 bases, and 11 bases lay between the germline ends. The germline CDR1 and CDR2 sequences are SEHNR and FQNEAQ (reference sequence). The CDR3 sequence is CASSPGLGGYTF. Written as DNA, the CDR3 is TGTGCCAGCAGCCCGGGACTCGGTGGCTACACCTTC.

The sample holds a few counts of this clonotype. The chain combines TRBV28 with TRBJ2-1, with D possibly being TRBD1 (5 bases). The CDR3 consists of 14 residues. Germline V gene data show CDR1 as MDHEN and CDR2 as SYDVKM. V lost 6 bases and J 1 base, leaving 10 bases between the germline ends. CDR3 in DNA: TGTGCCAGCAGCCCCAGGGTTTCCTACAATGAGCAGTTCTTC. Translation: CASSPRVSYNEQFF.

This clonotype occurred a few times. The gene calls are TRBV12-3 or TRBV12-4 and TRBJ2-1, with D tentatively TRBD1 (6 bases). V lost 8 bases and J lost 5, with 16 bases in between. The CDR3 is made up of 14 amino acids. As DNA, the CDR3 is TGTGCCAGCGGCACAGGGATTTACCACAATGAGCAGTTCTTC. It encodes CASGTGIYHNEQFF.

The sample holds many counts of this clonotype. This rearrangement joins TRBV10-3 to TRBJ2-1; no clear D. V was clipped by 2 bases and J by 0 bases, with 14 bases between them. Germline V gene lookup returns CDR1 ENHRY and CDR2 SYGVKD. The CDR3 has 17 residues. For the CDR3, the DNA is TGTGCCATCAGTGAGGAGAACCGATATAGCTCCTACAATGAGCAGTTCTTC. Its protein is CAISEENRYSSYNEQFF.

The chain carries TRBV28 and TRBJ2-7, with D perhaps matching TRBD1 or TRBD2 (5 bases each). CDR1 and CDR2 (germline): MDHEN, SYDVKM. This CDR3 region has 13 residues. The V end lost 10 bases, the J end lost 1 base, and 14 bases lay between the germline ends. CDR3 DNA sequence: TGTGCCACTTGGGGGTCAGTATCCTACGAGCAGTACGTC. Its protein product is CATWGSVSYEQYV.